Detailed here is one T cell receptor beta chain. This sample was taken from a study of OX40 agonist ivuxolimab in advanced cancers. Overall study: Patients received ivuxolimab, an agonistic anti-OX40 (CD134) antibody. One patient with hepatocellular carcinoma and two with cutaneous melanoma, three in all, had partial responses.

There are 13 residues in the CDR3. Per the germline V gene, CDR1 is SGHAT and CDR2 is FQNNGV. Trimming left V 1 base short and J 1 base short, with 4 bases between. The assay was immunoSEQ multiplex PCR, and TCRdb's table has in-frame clones only and misses some. Of about 44,000 clones in the sample, approximately 80% were seen once. The receptor was derived from an adult with an advanced solid tumor such as melanoma, head and neck, liver or kidney cancer. This chain joins TRBV11-2 and TRBJ1-1; D is unresolved. The sequences come from CD4+ or CD8+ T cells sorted from blood, collected in a trial of the OX40 agonist ivuxolimab. The CDR3 protein is CASSLAWNTEAFF. CDR3 DNA sequence: TGTGCCAGCAGCTTAGCCTGGAACACTGAAGCTTTCTTT.